The 19 T cell receptor beta chains listed next were all sequenced from one sample in a study of shared clonotypes between healthy human individuals (dated by TCRdb to the early 2020s). The library was made by the immunoSEQ multiplex PCR assay. TCRdb took this table from immuneACCESS and kept in-frame rearrangements with V and J called. Such tables lack part of the clones; where checked against another copy, unresolved V genes explain under half of the gap, and the rest is unexplained. This sample comprises approximately 2.4 million clones, nearly 97% of them detected only once. More than 0.1% of the sample comes from the top ten. The specimen sequenced was naive CD4+ T cells sorted from blood. In the paper's terms, the cell subset or site label means: CD45RA+ positively selected. The receptor source for this set is a man between 18 and 35 years old in good health.

The chain has TRBV5-1 and TRBJ1-3, with no clear D. CDR1 is SGHRS, CDR2 YFSETQ, per germline. The CDR3 has 15 residues. V dropped 3 bases and J dropped 8 bases, with 18 bases sitting between them. CDR3 DNA: TGCGCCAGCAGCTCAGATCCAGCATTCGGGGACACCATATATTTT. Translated: CASSSDPAFGDTIYF. The whole variable domain, filled in from reference TRBV5-1 and TRBJ1-3, reads KAGVTQTPRYLIKTRGQQVTLSCSPISGHRSVSWYQQTPGQGLQFLFEYFSETQRNKGNFPGRFSGRQFSNSRSEMNVSTLELGDSALYLCASSSDPAFGDTIYFGEGSWLTVV.

Comment on this clone: In the same sample, other DNA sequences code for this CDR3. This chain uses TRBV18 with TRBJ1-6, with D uncertain. Germline V gives CDR1 KGHSH, CDR2 LQKENI. The CDR3 has 14 amino acids. V dropped 3 bases and J dropped 4 bases, with 7 bases sitting between them. The CDR3 loop reads CASSPGDYNSPLHF. In nucleotides, the CDR3 is TGTGCCAGCTCACCCGGGGATTATAATTCACCCCTCCACTTT.

V is TRBV9 and J is TRBJ2-5; D remains unclear. The germline V gene has CDR1 SGDLS and CDR2 YYNGEE. Trimming pared 3 bases from V and 2 bases from J, leaving 17 bases between. This CDR3 has 16 residues. The CDR3 coding sequence is TGTGCCAGCAGCGCGGGTAGGTTGGAAATACAAGAGACCCAGTACTTC. This codes for CASSAGRLEIQETQYF.

This chain connects TRBV6-6 to TRBJ2-3, with D possibly matching TRBD1 (6 bases). V lost 2 bases and J lost 3, with 12 bases in between. The CDR3 runs to 15 residues. Germline V gene data show CDR1 as MNHNY and CDR2 as SVGAGI (reference sequence). The CDR3 nucleotides read TGTGCCAGCAGTTACGGGGGACATGGAACAGATACGCAGTATTTT. Its protein is CASSYGGHGTDTQYF.

The CDR3 DNA reads TGTGCCAGCAGCTTAGGGTTGGGACTAGCGGGGGCCACTGGTGAGCAGTTCTTC. It yields the protein CASSLGLGLAGATGEQFF. The genes are TRBV11-3 and TRBJ2-1, with 14 positions matching TRBD2. This CDR3 has 18 residues. After removal of 1 base from V and 9 bases from J, the junction contained 11 bases not matched to a gene. Germline V lookup: CDR1 SGHNT, CDR2 YENEEA. The full variable domain, rest sourced from reference TRBV11-3 and TRBJ2-1, is EAGVVQSPRYKIIEKKQPVAFWCNPISGHNTLYWYLQNLGQGPELLIRYENEEAVDDSQLPKDRFSAERLKGVDSTLKIQPAELGDSAVYLCASSLGLGLAGATGEQFFGPGTRLTVL.

The rearrangement joins TRBV5-6 to TRBJ1-6; the D is unclear. The CDR3 is 13 amino acids. Germline CDR1 reads SGHDT; CDR2 reads YYEEEE. Between the trimmed V and J ends, which lost 5 bases and 10 bases, there was a span of 13 bases. DNA for the CDR3: TGTGCCAGCAGAGCTGACTCAATGTCACCCCTCCACTTT. The encoded protein is CASRADSMSPLHF.

The chain links TRBV7-9 to TRBJ2-3; D remains unclear. Germline CDR1 SEHNR, CDR2 FQNEAQ (reference sequence). V was trimmed by 4 bases and J by 1 base, leaving 9 bases between them. The CDR3 totals 14 residues. CDR3 in amino acids: CASSSMKGTDTQYF. CDR3 bases: TGTGCCAGCAGCTCGATGAAGGGCACAGATACGCAGTATTTT.

The chain joins TRBV4-1 to TRBJ1-4; TRBD1 matches at 7 bases. J was trimmed by 7 bases and V by 6 bases; bases with no gene match: 11. The germline V gene has CDR1 MGHRA and CDR2 YSYEKL. The CDR3 has 15 residues. The DNA of the CDR3 is TGCGCCAGCAGGAGCGGGACAGTCGGGAGTGAAAAACTGTTTTTT. The encoded protein is CASRSGTVGSEKLFF.

V and J are TRBV10-3 and TRBJ2-1; 7 bases align to TRBD2. Germline loops: CDR1 ENHRY, CDR2 SYGVKD. This CDR3 has 13 amino acids. The junction had 7 bases not matched to a gene; V was cut back by 6 bases and J by 8 bases. This CDR3 reads CAIRDPTSDEQFF. The CDR3 bases are TGTGCCATCAGGGACCCCACTAGCGATGAGCAGTTCTTC.

V is TRBV7-9 and J is TRBJ1-2, with unresolved D. Germline V lookup: CDR1 SEHNR, CDR2 FQNEAQ (reference sequence). This CDR3 is 16 amino acids long. The V end lost 1 base, the J end lost 0 bases, and 12 bases lay between the germline ends. Here the CDR3 reads CASSLGWETSNYGYTF. Here the CDR3 DNA reads TGTGCCAGCAGCTTAGGATGGGAGACATCTAACTATGGCTACACCTTC.

This chain joins TRBV20-1 and TRBJ2-7; tentatively, D is TRBD1 (6 bases). This CDR3 is 11 amino acids long. V lost 5 bases and J lost 5, with 10 bases in between. Germline assignment: CDR1 DFQATT and CDR2 SNEGSKA (reference sequence). Written as DNA, the CDR3 is TGCAGTGCTCAGGGGATGAACGAGCAGTACTTC. As protein: CSAQGMNEQYF.

This clone appeared a few times. This chain joins TRBV19 and TRBJ1-5, with 9 bases that match TRBD1. In germline, CDR1 is LNHDA, CDR2 SQIVND (reference sequence). The CDR3 contains 14 residues. V dropped 5 bases and J dropped 7; count of bases not matched to a gene: 6. The CDR3 reads CASSRTGAGQPQHF. For the CDR3, the DNA is TGTGCCAGTAGTCGGACAGGGGCTGGCCAGCCCCAGCATTTT. Together with reference TRBV19 and TRBJ1-5, the CDR3 gives the full variable domain: DGGITQSPKYLFRKEGQNVTLSCEQNLNHDAMYWYRQDPGQGLRLIYYSQIVNDFQKGDIAEGYSVSREKKESFPLTVTSAQKNPTAFYLCASSRTGAGQPQHFGDGTRLSIL.

V usage is TRBV5-1 and J usage is TRBJ1-4; tentatively, D is TRBD1 (6 bases). Germline CDR1 is SGHRS and CDR2 is YFSETQ. Trimming left V 5 bases short and J 4 bases short, with 12 bases between. The CDR3 is 14 amino acids. CDR3 region: CASSFGQFNEKLFF. The CDR3, as DNA: TGCGCCAGCAGTTTTGGACAGTTTAATGAAAAACTGTTTTTT.

The chain joins TRBV10-2 to TRBJ2-5; 9 bases match TRBD1. The CDR3 covers 14 residues. Per germline, CDR1 WSHSY and CDR2 SAAADI. After removal of 8 bases from V and 5 bases from J, the junction contained 9 bases not matched to a gene. CDR3 DNA: TGCGCCAGCTCCGAACAGGGGGCCCGGGAGACCCAGTACTTC. It encodes CASSEQGARETQYF.

The chain carries TRBV6-1 and TRBJ1-5; D possibly corresponds to TRBD1 (5 bases). CDR3 size: 14 residues. The V gene lost 6 bases and the J gene lost 6 bases, with 15 bases spanning the gap. Germline assignment: CDR1 MNHNS and CDR2 SASEGT. The CDR3 reads CASRILQGPQPQHF. CDR3 coding DNA: TGTGCCAGCAGGATTCTGCAGGGCCCTCAGCCCCAGCATTTT.

On this clone: Additional DNA sequences in this sample encode the identical CDR3. The chain's CDR3 is CASSEGTASYEQYF. The CDR3 DNA reads TGCGCCAGCAGTGAAGGGACGGCGTCCTACGAGCAGTACTTC. The chain is built from TRBV10-1 and TRBJ2-7; TRBD1 or TRBD2 may be the D gene (5 bases each). V was cut by 3 bases and J by 1 base, with 10 bases left in between. This CDR3 comprises 14 residues. The germline V gene has CDR1 WNHNN and CDR2 SYGVQD (reference sequence).

The CDR3: CASSLGGGHGYEQYF. For the CDR3, the DNA is TGTGCCAGCAGCCTTGGTGGAGGGCACGGCTACGAGCAGTACTTC. The rearrangement joins TRBV9 to TRBJ2-7; D might be TRBD2 (6 bases). V was trimmed by 4 bases and J by 3 bases, leaving 17 bases between them. This CDR3 has 15 amino acids. CDR1 is SGDLS, CDR2 YYNGEE, per germline.

The rearrangement uses TRBV6-1 and TRBJ2-3; 10 bases line up with TRBD2. The CDR3 contains 22 residues. The ends lost 1 base at V and 4 bases at J; junction bases unmatched: 23. Per the germline V gene, CDR1 is MNHNS and CDR2 is SASEGT. The DNA of the CDR3 is TGTGCCAGCAGTGAAGAGAAAGGGACTTTGGCTAGCGGGGGCCCTCGCGCAGATACGCAGTATTTT. This codes for CASSEEKGTLASGGPRADTQYF.

Of note for this clone: Additional DNA sequences in this sample encode the identical CDR3. V is TRBV18 and J is TRBJ2-5; maybe TRBD1 (5 bases). Trimming took off 6 bases at V and 3 bases at J, with 8 bases between the two ends. The CDR3 loop spans 12 amino acids. Germline V gene sequence: CDR1 KGHSH, CDR2 LQKENI. The DNA of the CDR3 is TGTGCCAGCTCTCAGGGTGAAGAGACCCAGTACTTC. This sequence encodes CASSQGEETQYF.